A single sample is the source of the 17 T cell receptor beta chains below, sequenced in a study of blood T cells in healthy people across ages (dated by TCRdb to between 2014 and 2017). Library preparation was by 5' RACE. TCRdb records Illumina HiSeq 2500 as the sequencer. The second PCR ran for about 6 to 12 cycles and used a J-beta primer mix along with a sample-barcoded 5' primer. TCRdb reanalyzed the raw reads on its own, using fastp at Q25 for trimming and MiXCR for clone calling, and kept in-frame beta chains. Every entry covers one CDR3 protein and lists the most common genes and DNA from its rows. In this sample the table shows about 970,000 distinct CDR3 sequences, 45% to 60% of which occur a single time. The ten largest clonotypes hold roughly 23% of the sample. The sequenced material came from blood. The receptors stem from a woman in her sixties in good health.

The chain joins TRBV6-5 to TRBJ2-7; 9 bases are shared with TRBD1. Germline lookup yields CDR1 MNHEY and CDR2 SVGAGI. V lost 2 bases, J lost 10 bases, and 12 bases stayed unmatched. The CDR3 length is 15 residues. CDR3 coding DNA: TGTGCCAGCAGTTACGTGGGACAGGGCAACCGAATTCAGTACTTC. As protein: CASSYVGQGNRIQYF.

This clonotype was found many times. This chain connects TRBV2 to TRBJ2-7; D is perhaps TRBD1 (6 bases). V lost 6 bases to trimming and J lost 6 bases, with 12 bases between them. Germline CDR1 SNHLY, CDR2 FYNNEI. This CDR3 has 12 residues. Here the CDR3 DNA reads TGTGCCAGCAGAGCCACAGGGCGCGAGCAGTACTTC. Encoded protein: CASRATGREQYF.

The chain uses TRBV4-2 and TRBJ2-7; possibly TRBD2 for D (5 bases). CDR3 length: 16 amino acids. CDR1 is LGHNA, CDR2 YNFKEQ, per germline. V lost 0 bases to trimming and J lost 7 bases, with 19 bases between them. CDR3: CASSQDGERSYNEQYF. The CDR3 DNA reads TGTGCCAGCAGCCAAGATGGGGAGAGATCCTACAATGAGCAGTACTTC.

The chain recombines TRBV6-5 with TRBJ2-2, with a weak D call TRBD1 (5 bases). Trimming pared 0 bases from V and 5 bases from J, leaving 7 bases between. Germline-derived CDR1 and CDR2 are MNHEY and SVGAGI. The CDR3 has 14 amino acids. The CDR3 protein is CASSYSTVTGELFF. The CDR3 coding sequence is TGTGCCAGCAGTTACTCGACAGTTACCGGGGAGCTGTTTTTT.

This clonotype was counted between two and nine times. This chain joins TRBV4-1 and TRBJ2-7, with unresolved D. V lost 1 base and J lost 2, with 15 bases in between. There are 16 residues in the CDR3. The germline V gene encodes CDR1 MGHRA and CDR2 YSYEKL. This CDR3 is CASSQAIRTSTYEQYF. CDR3 DNA: TGCGCCAGCAGCCAAGCTATCCGGACGTCGACCTACGAGCAGTACTTC.

The gene calls are TRBV5-6 and TRBJ1-1; D gene uncertain. The germline V and J ends were trimmed by 6 bases and 5 bases, with 17 bases remaining between them. This CDR3 region has 14 residues. Germline V gene lookup returns CDR1 SGHDT and CDR2 YYEEEE. In DNA, the CDR3 is TGTGCCAGCACCCTTGTCATTCGGGTGACTGAAGCTTTCTTT. This translates into CASTLVIRVTEAFF.

The CDR3 DNA is TGTGCCAGCAGTGAAGGGGATAGCGGGAGTCCGGGGGAGCAGTACTTC. Translated, it gives CASSEGDSGSPGEQYF. The chain is built from TRBV2 and TRBJ2-7; 9 bases are a match to TRBD2. The CDR3 is 16 residues long. From germline, CDR1 is SNHLY and CDR2 FYNNEI. V lost 1 base and J lost 7; bases outside the gene matches: 11.

This chain connects TRBV11-2 to TRBJ2-7; D possibly corresponds to TRBD2 (6 bases). The CDR3 contains 15 residues. CDR1 and CDR2 (germline): SGHAT, FQNNGV. V was pared by 4 bases and J by 3 bases, with 16 bases between. The CDR3 spells CASSSLTRRNYEQYF. The DNA of the CDR3 is TGTGCCAGCAGCTCCCTGACTAGAAGAAACTACGAGCAGTACTTC.

The V call is TRBV7-9, the J call TRBJ2-1, with 9 bases matching TRBD2. The J segment lost 3 bases and the V segment lost 5 bases, leaving 11 bases of the junction unmatched. Germline CDR1 SEHNR, CDR2 FQNEAQ (reference sequence). The CDR3 runs 17 residues. The CDR3 DNA sequence: TGTGCCAGCAGCCTATGGAGGGGGACTAGCAGCTACAATGAGCAGTTCTTC. Its protein is CASSLWRGTSSYNEQFF.

The chain links TRBV20-1 to TRBJ1-1; possible D gene TRBD1, 5 bases. CDR3 length equals 14 residues. Germline values: CDR1 DFQATT, CDR2 SNEGSKA (reference sequence). With 1 base removed from V and 1 base from J, the gap between germline ends came to 10 bases. The CDR3 loop is CSARGATANTEAFF. The DNA for the CDR3 is TGCAGTGCTAGAGGGGCGACAGCGAACACTGAAGCTTTCTTT.

The chain recombines TRBV20-1 with TRBJ1-2; no definite D call. Germline V gene data show CDR1 as DFQATT and CDR2 as SNEGSKA (reference sequence). This CDR3 contains 14 residues. The V end was cut by 6 bases, the J end by 1 base, with 15 bases between. The CDR3 DNA reads TGCAGTGCCCGCCCCTACCGCCTTAACTATGGCTACACCTTC. Protein: CSARPYRLNYGYTF.

This clonotype was seen a single time. The chain joins TRBV20-1 to TRBJ2-3, with 8 bases lining up with TRBD2. Unmatched junction bases numbered 7, after V lost 5 bases and J lost 0 bases. The CDR3 extends over 15 amino acids. The V gene's germline CDR1 is DFQATT and CDR2 SNEGSKA (reference sequence). The CDR3 DNA sequence: TGCAGTGCTCTCCTTCAGCGGGAGAGCACAGATACGCAGTATTTT. Translated, it gives CSALLQRESTDTQYF.

This clonotype was counted a few times. The chain couples TRBV13 to TRBJ2-7; a weak D match, TRBD2 (5 bases). V dropped 5 bases and J dropped 1 base, with 9 bases sitting between them. Germline CDR1 and CDR2: PRHDT and FYEKMQ (reference sequence). CDR3 size: 13 residues. For the CDR3, the DNA is TGTGCCAGCAGCGTCGGGAATTCCTACGAGCAGTACTTC. Translating gives CASSVGNSYEQYF.

The genes are TRBV20-1 and TRBJ2-7, with D uncertain. The CDR3 runs 13 residues. Between the trimmed V and J ends, which lost 3 bases and 0 bases, there was a span of 9 bases. CDR1 DFQATT and CDR2 SNEGSKA come from the germline V gene (reference sequence). CDR3 protein: CSARGTNSYEQYF. The CDR3 DNA reads TGCAGTGCTAGGGGCACAAACTCCTACGAGCAGTACTTC.

The gene calls are TRBV27 and TRBJ2-4; D is uncertain. The ends were cut back, 2 bases at V and 1 base at J, with 9 bases in the middle. This CDR3 has 15 amino acids. The germline V gene encodes CDR1 MNHEY and CDR2 SMNVEV (reference sequence). CDR3 sequence: CASSLLQDAKNIQYF. For the CDR3, the DNA is TGTGCCAGCAGTTTACTGCAGGATGCCAAAAACATTCAGTACTTC.

Only a few counts were recorded for this clonotype. The rearrangement joins TRBV5-1 to TRBJ2-3; D could derive from TRBD1 or TRBD2 (5 bases each). V was clipped by 0 bases and J by 3 bases, with 8 bases between them. The germline V gene has CDR1 SGHRS and CDR2 YFSETQ. This CDR3 comprises 14 residues. The CDR3 reads CASSLGQRTDTQYF. CDR3 in DNA: TGCGCCAGCAGCTTGGGACAGCGGACAGATACGCAGTATTTT.

On this clonotype: One end of the junction varies from germline; a read error may be responsible. This chain connects TRBV3-1 to TRBJ1-2; no definite D call. The germline V gene encodes CDR1 LGHDT and CDR2 YNNKEL (reference sequence). This CDR3 is built from 13 residues. The CDR3 sequence is CAGSHGGVVGYTF. The CDR3 region has the DNA TGTGCCGGCAGCCACGGCGGTGTAGTTGGCTACACCTTC.